Shown below are 15 T cell receptor beta chains from a single sample sequenced in a study of blood T cells in healthy people across ages. Primers used in a second PCR of roughly 7 to 11 cycles were a sample-barcoded 5' primer and a J-beta primer mix. MiXCR, run by TCRdb on the 5' RACE reads, gives a single entry per CDR3 protein. The repertoire holds around 820,000 distinct CDR3 sequences, roughly 25% seen once, with 3% to 4.5% in the top ten. The data were also submitted as part of a second study, on T cells of mothers and their children.

Sequencing was performed on blood. The receptors were gathered from a boy aged 5-17 years in good health.

The gene calls are TRBV29-1 and TRBJ2-3; the D gene is possibly TRBD2 (6 bases). V was shortened by 8 bases and J by 1 base, with 16 bases between the two germline ends. The CDR3 is 14 amino acids. CDR1 is SQVTM, CDR2 ANQGSEA, per germline. CDR3 nucleotide sequence: TGCAGCTTTGCGGGGCGCGCTGGCACAGATACGCAGTATTTT. The encoded protein is CSFAGRAGTDTQYF.

This rearrangement joins TRBV7-2 to TRBJ2-1, with 7 positions matching TRBD1. The CDR3 totals 12 residues. Per germline, CDR1 SGHTA and CDR2 FQGNSA. J was trimmed by 12 bases and V by 5 bases; bases with no gene match: 7. The CDR3 spells CASSGPDRTQFF. The DNA of the CDR3 is TGTGCCAGCAGCGGGCCGGACAGGACGCAGTTCTTC.

The CDR3 DNA reads as TGTGCCAGCAGCATGAGACTAGCGGCGCAAGAGACCCAGTACTTC. It specifies CASSMRLAAQETQYF. V usage is TRBV7-9 and J usage is TRBJ2-5, with 9 bases aligning to TRBD2. Germline CDR1 and CDR2: SEHNR and FQNEAQ (reference sequence). The CDR3 consists of 15 residues. The J segment lost 2 bases and the V segment lost 5 bases, leaving 6 bases of the junction unmatched.

This clonotype showed up just a few times. The chain is built from TRBV12-3 or TRBV12-4 and TRBJ2-6; D remains unclear. This CDR3 has 16 amino acids. Trimming left V 10 bases short and J 0 bases short, with 16 bases between. CDR3: CATRDFASSGANVLTF. The CDR3 nucleotides are TGTGCCACTAGGGATTTCGCCAGCTCTGGGGCCAACGTCCTGACTTTC.

This chain links TRBV28 with TRBJ2-3; TRBD1 agrees at 9 bases. The CDR3 sequence is 14 residues long. Germline CDR1 reads MDHEN; CDR2 reads SYDVKM. With V trimmed by 4 bases and J by 6 bases, 5 bases remained unmatched. This chain's CDR3 is CASSSRQGGDTQYF. In nucleotides, the CDR3 is TGTGCCAGCAGTTCCCGACAGGGGGGTGATACGCAGTATTTT.

The chain is built from TRBV3-1 and TRBJ1-4; no clear D. The CDR3 consists of 14 residues. The V end was cut by 4 bases, the J end by 4 bases, with 10 bases between. Germline lookup yields CDR1 LGHDT and CDR2 YNNKEL (reference sequence). This CDR3 is CASSRVRSNEKLFF. The CDR3 bases are TGTGCCAGCAGCCGAGTACGGAGTAATGAAAAACTGTTTTTT.

This CDR3 reads CASSQDRGTSGTYEQYF. The CDR3 DNA sequence: TGTGCCAGCAGCCAAGATAGGGGCACTAGCGGGACTTACGAGCAGTACTTC. The chain has TRBV4-2 and TRBJ2-7, with TRBD2 identical over 10 bases. Trimming at V came to 0 bases and at J to 4 bases, leaving 9 bases not matched to a gene. Germline V gene lookup returns CDR1 LGHNA and CDR2 YNFKEQ. The CDR3 has 17 residues.

The chain combines TRBV20-1 with TRBJ2-4; 7 bases match TRBD1. Germline lookup yields CDR1 DFQATT and CDR2 SNEGSKA (reference sequence). The CDR3 sequence is 15 residues long. J was trimmed by 9 bases and V by 3 bases; bases with no gene match: 14. DNA of the CDR3: TGCAGTGCTAGGGGTGGTGGGACAGCCTATAGCATTCAGTACTTC. It codes for CSARGGGTAYSIQYF.

The V gene is TRBV15, the J gene TRBJ2-2; TRBD1 agrees at 7 bases. Germline-derived CDR1 and CDR2 are LNHNV and YYDKDF (reference sequence). The CDR3 contains 16 residues. The V and J ends lost 4 bases and 4 bases, in that order; junction bases with no gene match: 9. CDR3 amino acids: CATSTGQAKTTGELFF. CDR3 coding DNA: TGTGCCACCAGCACAGGACAGGCGAAAACCACCGGGGAGCTGTTTTTT.

The chain couples TRBV15 to TRBJ1-2, with 8 positions matching TRBD1. Germline loops: CDR1 LNHNV, CDR2 YYDKDF (reference sequence). The CDR3 runs to 16 residues. Trimming at V came to 3 bases and at J to 4 bases, leaving 10 bases not matched to a gene. The CDR3 here is CATSSKGQANAYGYTF. CDR3 bases: TGTGCCACCAGCAGCAAGGGACAGGCGAACGCCTATGGCTACACCTTC.

This clonotype was counted a few times. The CDR3 DNA sequence: TGTGCCAGCAGCGCCCGCGGACAGGGGAACACCGGGGAGCTGTTTTTT. Amino acids: CASSARGQGNTGELFF. The V gene is TRBV9, the J gene TRBJ2-2, with TRBD1 matching 8 bases. The CDR3 covers 16 residues. Germline V gene data show CDR1 as SGDLS and CDR2 as YYNGEE. J lost 1 base, V lost 3 bases, and 5 bases had no gene match.

The table lists this clonotype with a few counts. This chain uses TRBV5-1 with TRBJ2-5; 9 nucleotides match TRBD1. The J call may be faulty, since TRBJ2-1 better matches the DNA end. The CDR3 runs to 16 residues. The germline gives CDR1 SGHRS, CDR2 YFSETQ. CDR3 amino acids: CASSPPPGQGVDEQFF. CDR3 nucleotide sequence: TGCGCCAGCAGCCCACCCCCGGGACAGGGTGTCGATGAGCAGTTCTTC.

This clonotype was detected a few times. V gene TRBV29-1 combines with J gene TRBJ1-4, with 7 bases fitting TRBD1. V trimming: 1 base; J trimming: 6 bases; junction bases outside the gene matches: 8. CDR3 length equals 15 residues. Germline values: CDR1 SQVTM, CDR2 ANQGSEA. CDR3 protein: CSVEGVGQDYEKLFF. DNA for the CDR3: TGCAGCGTTGAAGGGGTAGGACAGGATTATGAAAAACTGTTTTTT.

This clonotype came up many times. CDR3 sequence reads: CASSQGATDTQYF. The CDR3 coding sequence is TGTGCCAGCAGCCAGGGGGCCACAGATACGCAGTATTTT. The V and J genes are TRBV25-1 and TRBJ2-3, with TRBD1 matching over 8 bases. CDR1 is MGHDK, CDR2 SYGVNS, per germline. CDR3 length: 13 residues. V dropped 6 bases and J dropped 2; count of bases not matched to a gene: 1.

This chain joins TRBV5-1 and TRBJ2-2; possibly TRBD2 for D (5 bases). The germline V and J ends were trimmed by 5 bases and 7 bases, with 24 bases remaining between them. Per germline, CDR1 SGHRS and CDR2 YFSETQ. The CDR3 is 17 residues long. Here the CDR3 reads CASSFRDGGSIGGELFF. The CDR3, as DNA: TGCGCCAGCAGTTTTCGTGATGGAGGTAGTATCGGCGGGGAGCTGTTTTTT.